These T cell receptor beta chains were read from a single sample in a study of post-analysis software for immune sequencing data. In TCRdb, the PCR reads were re-called with MiXCR into one record per CDR3 protein. The table records 650,000 to 850,000 distinct CDR3 sequences, approximately 50% of them present only once. The sequenced sample was blood. These receptors came from a girl between 10 and 17 years old with multiple sclerosis. Both conserved end residues are part of each CDR3. A D gene is named only where the DNA matches it firmly. A row's size may be missing; if present it is once, few, many or a size class.

>TRBD1|few|TRBV7-2|TRBJ1-1
TGTGCCAGCAGCTTGGACAGGCTGAACACTGAAGCTTTCTTT
CASSLDRLNTEAFF
>-|few|TRBV4-1|TRBJ2-5
TGCGCCAGCAGCCAAGTGACTCAACGGGAGACCCAGTACTTC
CASSQVTQRETQYF
>TRBD2|few|TRBV11-2|TRBJ2-5
TGTGCCAGCAGCTCTAGTGGAGCGGGGCCCAGAGGGACCCAGTACTTC
CASSSSGAGPRGTQYF
>TRBD2|-|TRBV7-3|TRBJ2-1
TGTGCCAGCAGCTACTTAGCGGGGGGACCCTACAATGAGCAGTTCTTC
CASSYLAGGPYNEQFF
>-|-|TRBV12-3/TRBV12-4|TRBJ2-1
TGTGCCAGCAGCCCATCAGCCTATGAGCAGTTCTTC
CASSPSAYEQFF
>-|few|TRBV4-1|TRBJ1-6
TGCGCCAGCAGCCAAGAGCCTAGCTCCTATAATTCACCCCTCCACTTT
CASSQEPSSYNSPLHF
>TRBD2|-|TRBV9|TRBJ2-1
TGTGCCAGCAGCGTGCATCGGGGGGGAAGCTATGAGCAGTTCTTC
CASSVHRGGSYEQFF
>TRBD2|-|TRBV20-1|TRBJ2-7
TGCAGCGCTAGATGGCTAGCGGGAGTAGGCTCCTACGAGCAGTACTTC
CSARWLAGVGSYEQYF
>TRBD2|-|TRBV9|TRBJ2-1
TGTGCCAGCAGCGCGACTAGCGGGAGGGCCTCATATGAGCAGTTCTTC
CASSATSGRASYEQFF
>-|-|TRBV3-1|TRBJ2-1
TGTGCCAGCAGCCAAGATAGTCTAGCGACGTGGAATGAGCAGTTCTTC
CASSQDSLATWNEQFF
>-|once|TRBV2|TRBJ2-1
TGTGCCAGCAGTGATTCGGGGTTGTACAATGAGCAGTTCTTC
CASSDSGLYNEQFF
>-|-|TRBV3-1|TRBJ2-7
TGTGCCAGCAGCCAAGGGTGGCGGATCAACACGTTCTACGAGCAGTACTTC
CASSQGWRINTFYEQYF
>-|-|TRBV5-1|TRBJ1-1
TGCGCCAGCAGTTCGGGAGTGAACACTGAAGCTTTCTTT
CASSSGVNTEAFF
>-|few|TRBV29-1|TRBJ2-3
TGCAGCGGGCTCGACTCCTGGAGCACAGATACGCAGTATTTT
CSGLDSWSTDTQYF
>-|-|TRBV3-1|TRBJ2-7
TGTGCCAGCAGCCAGTACAGGGCCCCTGACTACGAGCAGTACTTC
CASSQYRAPDYEQYF
>-|-|TRBV6-5|TRBJ1-5
TGTGCCAGCAGCGGCCAGGGCTCTCAGCCCCAGCATTTT
CASSGQGSQPQHF
>-|-|TRBV20-1|TRBJ2-7
TGCAGTGCCCCGCGGGGTAACGAGCAGTACTTC
CSAPRGNEQYF
>TRBD2|-|TRBV5-1|TRBJ2-3
TGCGCCAGCAGCTTGGATGGGACTAACGACCATACGCAGTATTTT
CASSLDGTNDHTQYF
>-|few|TRBV20-1|TRBJ2-3
TGCAGTGCAGCCCTTGGGGTTACTAGCACAGATACGCAGTATTTT
CSAALGVTSTDTQYF
>TRBD2|-|TRBV3-1|TRBJ2-7
TGTGCCAGCAGCCAGGCTAGCGGGCCTTCCTACGAGCAGTACTTC
CASSQASGPSYEQYF
>TRBD2|-|TRBV14|TRBJ2-1
TGTGCCAGCAGCCAAGTCTCTAGCGGGAGAAAAGTGGGGAATGAGCAGTTCTTC
CASSQVSSGRKVGNEQFF
>TRBD2|-|TRBV6-5|TRBJ2-7
TGTGCCAGCACTAGCGGGGCCTCCTACGAGCAGTACTTC
CASTSGASYEQYF
>-|-|TRBV14|TRBJ2-7
TGTGCCAGCAGCCTACAGCCGTACGAGCAGTACTTC
CASSLQPYEQYF
>-|few|TRBV18|TRBJ2-3
TGTGCCAGCTCACGACGACAACGCACAGATACGCAGTATTTT
CASSRRQRTDTQYF
>-|-|TRBV27|TRBJ2-7
TGTGCCAGCACCCCTCGCGTAGAGAGCTCCTACGAGCAGTACTTC
CASTPRVESSYEQYF
>-|few|TRBV6-2/TRBV6-3|TRBJ2-4
TGTGCCAGCAGTTGGGGGGACCGCAAAAACATTCAGTACTTC
CASSWGDRKNIQYF
>TRBD1|-|TRBV12-5|TRBJ2-5
TGTGCTAGTGGTTTGCGGACAGGGCGAGCAGAGACCCAGTACTTC
CASGLRTGRAETQYF
>-|-|TRBV5-1|TRBJ2-5
TGCGCCAGCAGCTCACAGGGTTATGCGGAGACCCAGTACTTC
CASSSQGYAETQYF
>-|-|TRBV6-5|TRBJ2-3
TGTGCCAGCACCAGGGGCGGTACGCAGTATTTT
CASTRGGTQYF
>-|-|TRBV5-1|TRBJ1-5
TGCGCCAGCAGCTTGGATGGCGGGCAGCTAACGTCCCAGCATTTT
CASSLDGGQLTSQHF
>-|-|TRBV21-1|TRBJ2-1
TGCCGCCCCGGGGCGGGGGATACCAATGAGCAGTTCTTC
CRPGAGDTNEQFF
>-|few|TRBV7-2|TRBJ2-5
TGTGCCAGCAGCCCCCTCCTTTGGGGTGAGACCCAGTACTTC
CASSPLLWGETQYF
>TRBD2|-|TRBV6-1|TRBJ2-1
TGTGCCAGCGTTAAGCGGGAGTACTCCTACAATGAGCAGTTCTTC
CASVKREYSYNEQFF
>TRBD2|few|TRBV6-5|TRBJ2-7
TGTGCCAGCAGTTACTCACCTAGCGGAGTCTCCTACGAGCAGTACTTC
CASSYSPSGVSYEQYF
>-|once|TRBV29-1|TRBJ2-1
TGCAGCGTTGAAGATTTCCGGGCTGAGCAGTTCTTC
CSVEDFRAEQFF
>-|-|TRBV15|TRBJ2-5
TGTGCCACAGAACCATGGGGCCAAGAGACCCAGTACTTC
CATEPWGQETQYF
>-|many|TRBV12-3/TRBV12-4|TRBJ1-5
TGTGCCAGCAGCCCGGACACCCCCAATCAGCCCCAGCATTTT
CASSPDTPNQPQHF
>-|few|TRBV5-1|TRBJ2-1
TGCGCCAGCAGCTTGGGGACAGTGGTCCACAATGAGCAGTTCTTC
CASSLGTVVHNEQFF
>TRBD2|-|TRBV29-1|TRBJ2-7
TGCAGCGTTGAAGCCGGGACTAGCGGTATCTCCTCCTACGAGCAGTACTTC
CSVEAGTSGISSYEQYF
>TRBD2|-|TRBV18|TRBJ2-7
TGTGCCAGCTCACTCGTCGGGACTAGCGCTTACTACGAGCAGTACTTC
CASSLVGTSAYYEQYF
>-|-|TRBV7-6|TRBJ2-7
TGTGCCAGCAGCTTAGCCCTAGGGGTCGGCGAGCAGTACTTC
CASSLALGVGEQYF
>TRBD1|-|TRBV4-1|TRBJ2-1
TGCGCCAGCAGCCAATTTGTGGGACAGAACTCCTACAATGAGCAGTTCTTC
CASSQFVGQNSYNEQFF
>TRBD1|-|TRBV20-1|TRBJ2-1
TGCAGTGCGGACAGGGATTACAATGAGCAGTTCTTC
CSADRDYNEQFF
>-|-|TRBV20-1|TRBJ2-3
TGCAGTGCCGGGCCGACACAAGATACGCAGTATTTT
CSAGPTQDTQYF
>-|-|TRBV29-1|TRBJ1-2
TGCAGCGACGGGGTCTCCTATGGCTACACCTTC
CSDGVSYGYTF
>TRBD1|-|TRBV5-1|TRBJ2-7
TGCGCCAGCAGCGCGGACAGGGCAACCTACGAGCAGTACTTC
CASSADRATYEQYF
>TRBD2|-|TRBV3-1|TRBJ2-1
TGTGCCAGCAGCCAATCACTAGCGGGGGGATCGGAGCAGTTCTTC
CASSQSLAGGSEQFF
>-|-|TRBV15|TRBJ2-1
TGTGCCACCAGCAGACCTGGGACTTACAATGAGCAGTTCTTC
CATSRPGTYNEQFF
>-|few|TRBV29-1|TRBJ2-1
TGCAGCGGGGGGGACAAATACAATGAGCAGTTCTTC
CSGGDKYNEQFF
>-|few|TRBV7-3|TRBJ2-3
TGTGCCAGCAGCTTAATTCCGGGTCGCACAGATACGCAGTATTTT
CASSLIPGRTDTQYF
>-|-|TRBV5-1|TRBJ1-6
TGCGCCAGCAGCTCTCGGACGGGTTCACCCCTCCACTTT
CASSSRTGSPLHF